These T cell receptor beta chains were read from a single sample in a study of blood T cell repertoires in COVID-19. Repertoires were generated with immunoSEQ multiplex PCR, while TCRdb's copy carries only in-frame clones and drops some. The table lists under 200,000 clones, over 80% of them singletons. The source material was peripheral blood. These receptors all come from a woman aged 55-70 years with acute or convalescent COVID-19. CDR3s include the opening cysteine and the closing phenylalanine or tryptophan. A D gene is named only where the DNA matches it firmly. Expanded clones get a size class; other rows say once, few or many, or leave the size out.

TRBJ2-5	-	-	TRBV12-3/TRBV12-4	TGTGCCAGCAGTCGACTTGCGGGGGAGACCCAGTACTTC	CASSRLAGETQYF
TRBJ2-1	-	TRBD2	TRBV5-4	TGTGCCAGCAGCGTAACTAGCGGGGGGAACTCCTACAATGAGCAGTTCTTC	CASSVTSGGNSYNEQFF
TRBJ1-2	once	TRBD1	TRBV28	TGTGCCAGCAGTTTGTTGACAGGGACCCCTAACTATGGCTACACCTTC	CASSLLTGTPNYGYTF
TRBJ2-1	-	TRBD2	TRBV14	TGTGCCAGCAGCCGTGCCGGGACTAGCGCGAATGAGCAGTTCTTC	CASSRAGTSANEQFF
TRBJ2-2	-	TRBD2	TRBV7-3	TGTGCCAGCAGCTTACAGCGGGGGGTCTCCGGGGAGCTGTTTTTT	CASSLQRGVSGELFF
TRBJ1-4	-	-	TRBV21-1	TGTGCCAGCAGCAAAGGCAGGGGATTCGGTGAAAAACTGTTTTTT	CASSKGRGFGEKLFF
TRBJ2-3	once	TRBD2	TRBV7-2	TGTGCCAGCAGCCCCGAAGGACTAGCGGGAGGAGATACGCAGTATTTT	CASSPEGLAGGDTQYF
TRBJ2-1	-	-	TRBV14	TGTGCCAGCAGCCCCAACAGTATAGGTACTGAGCAGTTCTTC	CASSPNSIGTEQFF
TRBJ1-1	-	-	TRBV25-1	TGTGCCAGCAGTCCCTGGAGGGGGAACACTGAAGCTTTCTTT	CASSPWRGNTEAFF
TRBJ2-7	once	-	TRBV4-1	TGCGCCAGCAGCCAAGGGACAGAGCCTACGAGGCAGTACTTC	CASSQGTEPTRQYF
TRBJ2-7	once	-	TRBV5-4	TGTGCCAGCAGTTATATAACCGGGACTCAACTTTGGAACGAGCAGTACTTC	CASSYITGTQLWNEQYF
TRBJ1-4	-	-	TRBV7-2	TGTGCCAGCAGCTTCCGACAGGTTAATGAAAAACTGTTTTTT	CASSFRQVNEKLFF
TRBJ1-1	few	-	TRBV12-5	TGTGCTAGTGCCTCCTCCGGGAGCACTGAAGCTTTCTTT	CASASSGSTEAFF
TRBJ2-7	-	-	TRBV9	TGTGCCAGCAGCGTAGGAGCGACCCACGAGCAGTATTTC	CASSVGATHEQYF
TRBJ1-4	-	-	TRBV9	TGTGCCAGCAGCGTACGGGGATCAACTAATGAAAAACTGTTTTTT	CASSVRGSTNEKLFF
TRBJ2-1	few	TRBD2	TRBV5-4	TGTGCCAGCACCCTAGGACTAGCGGGGGGATCCTCCTACAATGAGCAGTTCTTC	CASTLGLAGGSSYNEQFF
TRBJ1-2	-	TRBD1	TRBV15	TGTGCCACCAGTATCGACAGGGGGCACTATGGCTACACCTTC	CATSIDRGHYGYTF
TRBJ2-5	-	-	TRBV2	TGTGCCAGCAGGGACAATTCCGGGACCCAGTACTTC	CASRDNSGTQYF
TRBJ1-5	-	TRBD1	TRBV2	TGTGCCAGCACTATAATTACAGGGGGGCAGCCCCAGCATTTT	CASTIITGGQPQHF
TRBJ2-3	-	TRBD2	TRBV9	TGTGCCAGCAGCGTCCTCTTAGCGGGAGGAACGACAGATACGCAGTATTTT	CASSVLLAGGTTDTQYF
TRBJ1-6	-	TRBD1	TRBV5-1	TGCGCCAGCTCGGGGACAGGGGCCAATAATTCACCCCTCCACTTT	CASSGTGANNSPLHF
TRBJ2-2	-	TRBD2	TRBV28	TGTGCCAGCAGTTTTAATCGCGGGGGGAAGACCGGGGAGCTGTTTTTT	CASSFNRGGKTGELFF
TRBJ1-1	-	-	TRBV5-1	TGCGCCAGCAACCTTATGAACATGAACACTGAAGCTTTCTTT	CASNLMNMNTEAFF
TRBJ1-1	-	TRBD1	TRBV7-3	TGTGCCAGCAGCCCAGACAGGGACACTGAAGCTTTCTTT	CASSPDRDTEAFF
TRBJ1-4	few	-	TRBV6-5	TGTGCCAGCGGTTCCACCACAGGGGAAAAACTGTTTTTT	CASGSTTGEKLFF
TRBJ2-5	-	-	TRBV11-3	TGTGCCAGCAGCTTAGGGGTCACAGCCGCCCAAGAGACCCAGTACTTC	CASSLGVTAAQETQYF
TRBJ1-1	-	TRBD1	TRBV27	TGTGCCAGCAGTTCCAGGGGGCTGGCTAACACTGAAGCTTTCTTT	CASSSRGLANTEAFF
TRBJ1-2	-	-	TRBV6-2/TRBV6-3	TGTGCCAGCAGCCCCGGACCAGGGAACTATGGCTACACCTTC	CASSPGPGNYGYTF
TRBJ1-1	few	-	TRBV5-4	TGTGCCAGCAGCTGGGACATGAACACTGAAGCTTTCTTT	CASSWDMNTEAFF
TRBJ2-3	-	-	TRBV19	TGTGCCAGTAGTACCGGACAGAGCTTAATCAGAGATACGCAGTATTTT	CASSTGQSLIRDTQYF
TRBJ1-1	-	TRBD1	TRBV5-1	TGCGCCAGCAGCTCGGAACGACAGGGCTGGACTGAAGCTTTCTTT	CASSSERQGWTEAFF
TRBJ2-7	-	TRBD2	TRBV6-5	TGTGCCAGCAGTTACTCCGGACTAGCCTCCTACGAGCAGTACTTC	CASSYSGLASYEQYF
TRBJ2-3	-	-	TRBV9	TGTGCCAGCAGCACCCGGACAGGCGGGGGCACAGATACGCAGTATTTT	CASSTRTGGGTDTQYF
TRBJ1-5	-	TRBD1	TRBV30	TGTGCCTGGATGGAACAGGGGGGTCAGCCCCAGCATTTT	CAWMEQGGQPQHF
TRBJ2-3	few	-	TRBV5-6	TGTGCCAGCAGCCTACCAACTAGCAAGGTAGATACGCAGTATTTT	CASSLPTSKVDTQYF
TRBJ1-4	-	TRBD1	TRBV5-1	TGCGCCAGCAGCTTTGAGACAGGGCTTGAAAAACTGTTTTTT	CASSFETGLEKLFF
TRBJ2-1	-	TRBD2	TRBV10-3	TGTGCCATCAGTGCGCGGGGGAAAACCTCCTACAATGAGCAGTTCTTC	CAISARGKTSYNEQFF
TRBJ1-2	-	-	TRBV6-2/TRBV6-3	TGTGCCAGCAGTTACGCCGCCGATGGAGGAGTGGAGGGCTACACCTTC	CASSYAADGGVEGYTF
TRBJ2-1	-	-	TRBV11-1	TGTGCCAGCAGGGAGCGGTTTAGCTCCTACAATGAGCAGTTCTTC	CASRERFSSYNEQFF
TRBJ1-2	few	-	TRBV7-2	TGTGCCAGCAGCTTAGAGTGGACAGCTAACTATGGCTACACCTTC	CASSLEWTANYGYTF
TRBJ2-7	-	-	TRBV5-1	TGCGCCAGCAGCTTGGCAGGGACCTACGAGCAGTACTTC	CASSLAGTYEQYF
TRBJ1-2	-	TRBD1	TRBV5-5	TGTGCCAGCAGCTTGGGGGACAGTCCTAACTATGGCTACACCTTC	CASSLGDSPNYGYTF
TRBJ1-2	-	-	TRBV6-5	TGTGCCAGCAGTTACCGGGTTAACTATGGCTACACCTTC	CASSYRVNYGYTF
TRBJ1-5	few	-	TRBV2	TGTGCCAGCCGGGTGGAAAGCAATCAGCCCCAGCATTTT	CASRVESNQPQHF
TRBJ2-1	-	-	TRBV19	TGTGCCAGTAGTATAGGGACTGAGCGCAATGAGCAGTTCTTC	CASSIGTERNEQFF
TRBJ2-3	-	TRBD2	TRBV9	TGTGCCAGCAGCGTAGGTGGCGGGGGTTTGGCAGATACGCAGTATTTT	CASSVGGGGLADTQYF
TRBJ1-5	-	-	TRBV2	TGTGCCAGCAGGGAGGGACAGCCCCAGCATTTT	CASREGQPQHF
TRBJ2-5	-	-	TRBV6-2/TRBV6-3	TGTGCCAGCAGTTGGACCCGGGGGATAGAGACCCAGTACTTC	CASSWTRGIETQYF
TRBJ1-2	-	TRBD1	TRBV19	TGTGCCAGTAGTGCCTACCGGGACAGGGGGGACTATGGCTACACCTTC	CASSAYRDRGDYGYTF
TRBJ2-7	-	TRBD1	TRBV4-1	TGCGCCAGCAGCCAAGAAGGGGGCCCTCGCTCCTACGAGCAGTACTTC	CASSQEGGPRSYEQYF
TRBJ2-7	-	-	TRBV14	TGTGCCAGCAGCCATCACAGGGTCCTCTCCTACGAGCAGTACTTC	CASSHHRVLSYEQYF
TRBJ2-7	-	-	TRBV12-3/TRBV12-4	TGTGCCAGCAGTTTAGAGCGACCCTACGAGCAGTACTTC	CASSLERPYEQYF
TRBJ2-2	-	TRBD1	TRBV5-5	TGTGCCAGCAGCCAGATTCGGGGACGCTCAGGGGGAAACACCGGGGAGCTGTTTTTT	CASSQIRGRSGGNTGELFF
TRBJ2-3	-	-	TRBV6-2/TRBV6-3	TGTGCCAGCAGTCCGGCTAGATTGTTCGGTGGTACGCAGTATTTT	CASSPARLFGGTQYF
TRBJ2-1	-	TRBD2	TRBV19	TGTGCCAGTAGGAGCGGGGGCCGGTATGAGCAGTTCTTC	CASRSGGRYEQFF
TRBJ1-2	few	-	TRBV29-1	TGCAGCGTTGTTCATTTAGCTAACTATGGCTACACCTTC	CSVVHLANYGYTF
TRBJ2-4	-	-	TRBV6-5	TGTGCCAGCAGCGACTCCAAAAACATTCAGTACTTC	CASSDSKNIQYF
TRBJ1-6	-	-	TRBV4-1	TGCGCCAGCAGCCAAGTGGCAGGAAATTCACCCCTCCACTTT	CASSQVAGNSPLHF